This T cell receptor beta chain originates from a study of blood T cell repertoires in COVID-19. Background on the study: Researchers got acute and convalescent COVID-19 samples from the United States, Italy and Spain. PBMCs, B-cell-depleted T cells, or T cells were the source of the cDNA or gDNA that made up the material.

In the source study's methods: Scientists estimated how many nucleated cells there were by amplifying reference gene primers. TCRdb's table, derived via immunoSEQ multiplex PCR, lists solely in-frame clones and lacks some. The V and J calls and the clone size are those of that table, but D and trimming were determined from the DNA. The profile covers around 89,000 clones, with approximately 88% appearing a single time and roughly 0.43% taken by the ten largest. The CDR3 is made up of 12 amino acids. Trimming left V 0 bases short and J 7 bases short, with 6 bases between. Per the germline V gene, CDR1 is MNHEY and CDR2 is SVGAGI. This clone has a single count.

This TCR was sampled from a man aged 55-75 years with acute or convalescent COVID-19. Sequencing used peripheral blood. The V call is TRBV6-5, the J call TRBJ2-5; D is unclear. The DNA for the CDR3 is TGTGCCAGCAGTTACTCAGAGAGGACCCAGTACTTC. Amino acid sequence: CASSYSERTQYF.